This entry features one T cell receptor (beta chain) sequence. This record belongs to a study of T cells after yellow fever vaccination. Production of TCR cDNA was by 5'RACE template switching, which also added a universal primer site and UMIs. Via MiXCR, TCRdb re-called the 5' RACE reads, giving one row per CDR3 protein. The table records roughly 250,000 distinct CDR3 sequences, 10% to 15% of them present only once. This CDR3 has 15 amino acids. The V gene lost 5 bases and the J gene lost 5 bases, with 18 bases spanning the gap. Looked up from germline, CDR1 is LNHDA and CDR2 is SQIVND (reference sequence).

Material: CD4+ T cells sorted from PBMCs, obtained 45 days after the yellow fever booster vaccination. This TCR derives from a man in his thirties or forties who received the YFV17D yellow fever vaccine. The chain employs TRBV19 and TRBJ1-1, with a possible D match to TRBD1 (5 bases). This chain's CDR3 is CASSLRKGLETEAFF. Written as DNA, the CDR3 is TGTGCCAGTAGTCTCCGGAAGGGGCTCGAGACTGAAGCTTTCTTT.